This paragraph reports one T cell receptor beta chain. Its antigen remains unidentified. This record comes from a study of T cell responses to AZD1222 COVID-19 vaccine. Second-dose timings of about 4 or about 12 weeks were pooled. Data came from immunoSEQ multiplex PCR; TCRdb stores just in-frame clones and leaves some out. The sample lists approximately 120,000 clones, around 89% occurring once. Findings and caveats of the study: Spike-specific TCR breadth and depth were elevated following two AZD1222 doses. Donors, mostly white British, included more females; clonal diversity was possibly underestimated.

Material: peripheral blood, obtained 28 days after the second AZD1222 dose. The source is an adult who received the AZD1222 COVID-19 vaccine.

The CDR3 protein is CAWSGGFNQPQHF. CDR3 sequence (DNA): TGTGCCTGGAGTGGGGGGTTCAATCAGCCCCAGCATTTT. This chain joins TRBV30 and TRBJ1-5; TRBD1 might be the D (5 bases). Trimming stripped 1 base from V and 3 bases from J, with 7 bases between. Germline CDR1 reads GTSNPN; CDR2 reads SVGIG (reference sequence). The CDR3 contains 13 residues.